Each of the 8 T cell receptor beta chains below was sequenced from the same sample in a study of OX40 agonist ivuxolimab in advanced cancers. TCRdb's table, derived via immunoSEQ multiplex PCR, lists solely in-frame clones and lacks some. The sample has almost 50,000 clones, around 86% seen once. The material sequenced was CD4+ or CD8+ T cells sorted from blood, taken in a trial of the OX40 agonist ivuxolimab. Receptor source: an adult with an advanced solid tumor such as melanoma, head and neck, liver or kidney cancer.

The rearrangement joins TRBV6-5 to TRBJ1-4; D call uncertain. The CDR3 is 12 amino acids. Trimming pared 5 bases from V and 5 bases from J, leaving 6 bases between. Germline V lookup: CDR1 MNHEY, CDR2 SVGAGI. CDR3 sequence reads: CASSGGNEKLFF. The CDR3 nucleotides read TGTGCCAGCAGTGGAGGGAATGAAAAACTGTTTTTT.

The rearrangement joins TRBV12-5 to TRBJ2-1; 10 bases match TRBD2. The V segment lost 0 bases and the J segment 2 bases; nucleotides outside the gene matches: 4. The CDR3 has 17 residues. Germline assignment: CDR1 LGHNT and CDR2 FRNRAP. CDR3: CASGLVEAGGAYNEQFF. As DNA, the CDR3 is TGTGCTAGTGGTTTGGTAGAAGCGGGGGGGGCCTACAATGAGCAGTTCTTC.

This clone was counted only a few times. The CDR3 sequence: CASSLGLEISGNTIYF. CDR3 DNA sequence: TGTGCCAGCAGCTTGGGTCTCGAGATCTCTGGAAACACCATATATTTT. The J gene is TRBJ1-3, the V gene TRBV5-4; D is undetermined. Germline CDR1 SGHNT, CDR2 YYREEE (reference sequence). This CDR3 is 16 amino acids long. The V end was cut by 0 bases, the J end by 0 bases, with 10 bases between. Full variable domain (remainder filled in from reference TRBV5-4 and TRBJ1-3): ETGVTQSPTHLIKTRGQQVTLRCSSQSGHNTVSWYQQALGQGPQFIFQYYREEENGRGNFPPRFSGLQFPNYSSELNVNALELDDSALYLCASSLGLEISGNTIYFGEGSWLTVV.

The genes are TRBV4-1 and TRBJ2-1, with a weak D call TRBD2 (5 bases). The germline V gene has CDR1 MGHRA and CDR2 YSYEKL. V lost 7 bases to trimming and J lost 2 bases, with 9 bases between them. This CDR3 comprises 13 residues. Here the CDR3 DNA reads TGCGCCAGCATGGACTGGACCTACAATGAGCAGTTCTTC. This sequence encodes CASMDWTYNEQFF.

This clone was counted a few times. The gene calls are TRBV5-4 and TRBJ2-1, with 7 bases aligning to TRBD2. Losses at the gene ends were 0 bases for V and 8 bases for J; bases not matched to a gene: 2. Germline-derived CDR1 and CDR2 are SGHNT and YYREEE (reference sequence). CDR3 length equals 13 residues. Here the CDR3 reads CASSLALAYEQFF. The CDR3 DNA sequence: TGTGCCAGCAGCTTGGCACTAGCGTATGAGCAGTTCTTC.

This clone was detected only a few times. The junction and the germline gene differ at one end; a read error may be behind it. The CDR3 loop reads CASSVAGGQETQYF. The CDR3 DNA follows: TGTGCCAGCAGCGTAGCGGGAGGGCAAGAGACCCAGTACTTC. The V and J genes are TRBV7-9 and TRBJ2-5, with 11 bases that match TRBD2. The CDR3 runs to 14 residues. Germline CDR1 reads SEHNR; CDR2 reads FQNEAQ (reference sequence).

Here the CDR3 reads CASSLTNEKLFF. The CDR3 nucleotides read TGTGCCAGCAGCTTGACTAATGAAAAACTGTTTTTT. The chain couples TRBV7-9 to TRBJ1-4; D is undetermined. The CDR3 has 12 residues. V was cut by 3 bases and J by 2 bases, with 1 base left in between. Germline V CDR1 and CDR2: SEHNR, FQNEAQ (reference sequence).

The sample holds a few counts of this clone. This rearrangement joins TRBV4-3 to TRBJ1-4; D gene ambiguous. V shed 0 bases and J shed 0 bases, with 11 bases lying between them. CDR1 is LGHNA and CDR2 is YSLEER in the germline V gene. This CDR3 contains 17 residues. The CDR3 bases are TGCGCCAGCAGCCAAGAGTATCCGGGAGCAACTAATGAAAAACTGTTTTTT. It codes for CASSQEYPGATNEKLFF.